Below, 9 T cell receptor beta chains from the same sample are listed, as sequenced in a study of shared clonotypes between healthy human individuals. It was CD45RO-negative cells, positively selected for CCR7, that made up naive CD8 cells, with terminally differentiated effector memory CD45RA+ cells excluded. Sequencing used immunoSEQ multiplex PCR; TCRdb keeps in-frame clones, though not all of them. The sample has millions of clones, about 95% seen once. Source material: naive CD8+ T cells sorted from blood. Source of these receptors: a man between 18 and 35 years old in good health.

This rearrangement joins TRBV6-5 to TRBJ2-5, with D perhaps given as TRBD1 or TRBD2 (5 bases each). The length of the CDR3 is 16 residues. V was clipped by 2 bases and J by 4 bases, with 17 bases between them. Germline V gene lookup returns CDR1 MNHEY and CDR2 SVGAGI. The CDR3 sequence: CASSYIPGTKSETQYF. In nucleotides, the CDR3 is TGTGCCAGCAGTTACATACCCGGGACCAAATCAGAGACCCAGTACTTC.

This rearrangement joins TRBV7-9 to TRBJ2-7; 9 nucleotides line up with TRBD1. V gave up 5 bases and J gave up 2 bases; unmatched junction bases: 7. CDR1 is SEHNR and CDR2 is FQNEAQ in the germline V gene (reference sequence). CDR3 length: 15 amino acids. The CDR3 DNA is TGTGCCAGCAGCCGCCGGGACAGGGACCCCTACGAGCAGTACTTC. It codes for CASSRRDRDPYEQYF.

The V gene is TRBV28, the J gene TRBJ2-3, with 8 nucleotides matching TRBD2. The CDR3 loop spans 16 amino acids. Germline trimming cut 6 bases from V and 4 bases from J; bases unmatched to any gene: 12. The germline gives CDR1 MDHEN, CDR2 SYDVKM. The CDR3: CASRSLAEVGPDTQYF. For the CDR3, the DNA is TGTGCCAGCAGATCACTAGCGGAAGTTGGGCCAGATACGCAGTATTTT.

V usage is TRBV7-2 and J usage is TRBJ2-7; D is uncertain. This CDR3 is 14 amino acids long. The V gene's germline CDR1 is SGHTA and CDR2 FQGNSA. V lost 1 base to trimming and J lost 3 bases, with 10 bases between them. CDR3 sequence (DNA): TGTGCCAGCAGCTTAGAATCTTTGAACTACGAGCAGTACTTC. This gives the protein CASSLESLNYEQYF.

The chain combines TRBV2 with TRBJ2-5; TRBD1 might be the D (6 bases). Per the germline V gene, CDR1 is SNHLY and CDR2 is FYNNEI. The CDR3 consists of 14 residues. With 3 bases removed from V and 5 bases from J, the gap between germline ends came to 13 bases. The CDR3 spells CASSDYRAGETQYF. The CDR3 DNA reads as TGTGCCAGCAGTGATTACAGGGCCGGGGAGACCCAGTACTTC.

The sample holds one count of this clone. This sequence joins TRBV13 and TRBJ2-7, with 8 positions matching TRBD1. Unmatched junction bases numbered 10, after V lost 3 bases and J lost 6 bases. Germline loops: CDR1 PRHDT, CDR2 FYEKMQ (reference sequence). There are 15 residues in the CDR3. CDR3 DNA sequence: TGTGCCAGCAGCTTGGACGGGACAGGATCCGGCGAGCAGTACTTC. It encodes CASSLDGTGSGEQYF.

The J gene is TRBJ2-2, the V gene TRBV29-1, with 8 nucleotides matching TRBD1. V lost 1 base to trimming and J lost 6 bases; unmatched junction nucleotides: 10. The CDR3 length is 16 residues. The germline gives CDR1 SQVTM, CDR2 ANQGSEA. The CDR3 spells CSVEGTDRGDAGELFF. CDR3 DNA: TGCAGCGTTGAAGGAACCGACAGGGGTGATGCCGGGGAGCTGTTTTTT.

The rearrangement joins TRBV7-2 to TRBJ2-5, with unresolved D. The V and J ends lost 4 bases and 1 base respectively, with 10 bases between them. CDR1 SGHTA and CDR2 FQGNSA come from the germline V gene. The CDR3 has 14 residues. In DNA, the CDR3 is TGTGCCAGCAGCTCCTCCGGGCCCCAAGAGACCCAGTACTTC. Translated, it gives CASSSSGPQETQYF.

This chain joins TRBV25-1 and TRBJ1-3, with D uncertain. This CDR3 contains 14 residues. The V gene's germline CDR1 is MGHDK and CDR2 SYGVNS. Trimming left V 4 bases short and J 2 bases short, with 9 bases between. The CDR3 protein is CASSGDWTGNTIYF. In nucleotides, the CDR3 is TGTGCCAGCAGTGGAGACTGGACTGGAAACACCATATATTTT.